This is a list of T cell receptor beta chains from one sample in a study of control samples from healthy donors and cancer patients. Some clones are missing from TCRdb's copy, which holds only in-frame ones; the method was immunoSEQ multiplex PCR. The sample comprises tens of thousands of clones, about 95% of which are singletons, and less than 2.5% rests with the top ten. Material for sequencing was blood. The receptor source for this set is a man aged 25 to 40 in good health. Each CDR3 is given with its conserved first and last residue. The order of the fields is J gene, D gene, V gene, CDR3 DNA, CDR3 protein. The D gene is left open where the match is weak.

>TRBJ2-3|TRBD2|TRBV6-1
TGTGCCAGCAGTGAGGTACTAGCGGGAGGATACACAGATACGCAGTATTTT
CASSEVLAGGYTDTQYF
>TRBJ1-5|TRBD1|TRBV19
TGTGCCAGTAAACCGACAGGGTTAAACAATCAGCCCCAGCATTTT
CASKPTGLNNQPQHF
>TRBJ2-1|TRBD2|TRBV5-8
TGTGCCAGCAGCCACGGACTAGCGGGAGTGGGCGAGCAGTTCTTC
CASSHGLAGVGEQFF
>TRBJ2-5|TRBD2|TRBV6-1
TGTGCCAGCAGTGAGCTAGCGGGGGCCCAAGAGACCCAGTACTTC
CASSELAGAQETQYF
>TRBJ1-1|.|TRBV3-1/TRBV3-2
TGTGCCAGCAGCCAAGGGGCGGGGAACACTGAAGCTTTCTTT
CASSQGAGNTEAFF
>TRBJ1-2|.|TRBV19
TGTGCCAGTAGTATAGAGGGGGCCGATGGCTACACCTTC
CASSIEGADGYTF
>TRBJ2-3|TRBD2|TRBV10-3
TGTGCCATCAGTGAGTCGGCTAGCGGGATTATAGATACGCAGTATTTT
CAISESASGIIDTQYF
>TRBJ1-1|TRBD1|TRBV9
TGTGCCAGCAGCCCCCGACAGGGATTGAACACTGAAGCTTTCTTT
CASSPRQGLNTEAFF
>TRBJ2-3|TRBD1|TRBV4-3
TGCGCCAGCAGCCAAGGTGGGGGACAGTCCACAGATACGCAGTATTTT
CASSQGGGQSTDTQYF
>TRBJ2-2|.|TRBV29-1
TGCAGCGCCCAAGAGGGGAGCGGGGAGCTGTTTTTT
CSAQEGSGELFF
>TRBJ1-5|.|TRBV28
TGTGCCAGCAGTCCCCAGTTAGGACAAGGTGCAGCCCAGCATTTT
CASSPQLGQGAAQHF
>TRBJ2-1|.|TRBV13
TGTGCCAGCAGCCTAAAGACTATTCCTAATGAGCAGTTCTTC
CASSLKTIPNEQFF
>TRBJ2-2|.|TRBV10-2
TGCGCCAGCAGTGAGTCACCAGGGAGCGGGGAGCTGTTTTTT
CASSESPGSGELFF
>TRBJ2-3|TRBD2|TRBV9
TGTGCCAGCAGCGAAGACGGCCTTAGCGGGAGCACAGATACGCAGTATTTT
CASSEDGLSGSTDTQYF